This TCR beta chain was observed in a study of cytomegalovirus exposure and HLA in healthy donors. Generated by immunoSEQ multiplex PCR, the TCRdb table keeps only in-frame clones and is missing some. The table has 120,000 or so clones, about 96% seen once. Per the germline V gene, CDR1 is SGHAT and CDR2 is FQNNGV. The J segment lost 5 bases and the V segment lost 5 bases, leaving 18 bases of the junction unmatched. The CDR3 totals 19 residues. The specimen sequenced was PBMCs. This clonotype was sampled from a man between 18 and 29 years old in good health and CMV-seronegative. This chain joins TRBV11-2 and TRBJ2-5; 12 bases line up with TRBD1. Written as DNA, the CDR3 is TGTGCCAGCAGCGCCTTCCCTCCGGGACAGGGGGCGAAAGAGGAGACCCAGTACTTC. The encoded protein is CASSAFPPGQGAKEETQYF.